This entry lists 23 T cell receptor beta chains sequenced from one sample in a study of T cell changes during pregnancy in multiple sclerosis. Sequencing was performed with immunoSEQ multiplex PCR; in TCRdb, only in-frame clones are kept and a portion is missing. The table has under 40,000 clones, 75% to 95% seen once. The source material was CD4+ T cells from peripheral blood mononuclear cells, sampled in the third trimester of pregnancy. The receptors here all came from a female donor in good health, enrolled as a control in a pregnancy study.

J is TRBJ1-1 and V is TRBV11-3; the match to TRBD1 covers 7 bases. The CDR3 loop spans 13 amino acids. Trimming removed 5 bases from V and 4 bases from J; junction bases left unmatched: 4. The V gene's germline CDR1 is SGHNT and CDR2 YENEEA. The CDR3: CASSAQGGTEAFF. DNA for the CDR3: TGTGCCAGCAGCGCTCAGGGGGGCACTGAAGCTTTCTTT.

The chain uses TRBV10-3 and TRBJ1-1, with TRBD1 identical over 7 bases. V was clipped by 10 bases and J by 1 base; unmatched bases: 9. Germline loops: CDR1 ENHRY, CDR2 SYGVKD. The CDR3 extends over 14 amino acids. The CDR3 sequence: CATSDRAANTEAFF. The CDR3 DNA reads TGTGCCACCTCCGACAGGGCGGCGAACACTGAAGCTTTCTTT.

V usage is TRBV2 and J usage is TRBJ2-3; 9 bases line up with TRBD2. The germline V gene has CDR1 SNHLY and CDR2 FYNNEI. Unmatched junction bases numbered 1, after V lost 0 bases and J lost 3 bases. The CDR3 covers 15 residues. DNA of the CDR3: TGTGCCAGCAGTGAAGCTAGCGGGAGAACAGATACGCAGTATTTT. Translation: CASSEASGRTDTQYF.

This sequence joins TRBV18 and TRBJ1-5, with D unclear. This CDR3 spans 13 amino acids. Germline V gives CDR1 KGHSH, CDR2 LQKENI. V was cut by 10 bases and J by 1 base, with 11 bases left in between. The CDR3, as DNA: TGTGCCACTAAGAGAGGGAGCAATCAGCCCCAGCATTTT. Protein sequence: CATKRGSNQPQHF.

The chain combines TRBV19 with TRBJ2-5; 9 positions match TRBD2. The CDR3 contains 14 residues. Losses at the gene ends were 6 bases for V and 4 bases for J; bases not matched to a gene: 6. Germline V gene lookup returns CDR1 LNHDA and CDR2 SQIVND (reference sequence). The CDR3 DNA reads as TGTGCCAGTAGCACTATTAGCGGGAGAGAGACCCAGTACTTC. This codes for CASSTISGRETQYF.

The chain joins TRBV5-4 to TRBJ1-1; D remains ambiguous. The CDR3 runs to 16 residues. From germline, CDR1 is SGHNT and CDR2 YYREEE (reference sequence). With 4 bases removed from V and 0 bases from J, the gap between germline ends came to 16 bases. The CDR3: CASSPRGSKMNTEAFF. The CDR3 nucleotides are TGTGCCAGCAGCCCTCGCGGCAGCAAAATGAACACTGAAGCTTTCTTT.

The chain is built from TRBV6-1 and TRBJ1-5; 7 nucleotides line up with TRBD1. From germline, CDR1 is MNHNS and CDR2 SASEGT. The CDR3 runs 16 residues. V trimming: 4 bases; J trimming: 4 bases; junction bases outside the gene matches: 10. This CDR3 is CASSAGGATPNQPQHF. Written as DNA, the CDR3 is TGTGCCAGCAGTGCAGGGGGTGCGACACCAAATCAGCCCCAGCATTTT.

The chain links TRBV19 to TRBJ1-1, with TRBD1 matching 8 bases. Trimming removed 6 bases from V and 7 bases from J; junction bases left unmatched: 7. In germline, CDR1 is LNHDA, CDR2 SQIVND (reference sequence). This CDR3 spans 13 amino acids. CDR3 bases: TGTGCCAGTAGGGGGGACAGGAAGGGTGAAGCTTTCTTT. Protein: CASRGDRKGEAFF.

The chain links TRBV9 to TRBJ1-3, with no clear D. This CDR3 is 15 amino acids long. The V and J ends lost 5 bases and 0 bases respectively, with 12 bases between them. The germline V gene has CDR1 SGDLS and CDR2 YYNGEE. The CDR3 reads CASRGNGSSGNTIYF. In DNA, the CDR3 is TGTGCCAGCAGGGGGAATGGGAGCTCTGGAAACACCATATATTTT.

This sequence joins TRBV4-1 and TRBJ1-2, with TRBD1 identical over 7 bases. CDR1 MGHRA and CDR2 YSYEKL come from the germline V gene. The CDR3 loop spans 15 amino acids. V trimming: 5 bases; J trimming: 2 bases; junction bases outside the gene matches: 8. As DNA, the CDR3 is TGCGCCAGCAGCGGGCGGGACAGCTCGAACTATGGCTACACCTTC. Its translation: CASSGRDSSNYGYTF.

In DNA, the CDR3 is TGTGCTAGTGGTCGGCTGGGAGGGCTTGCGGACGGCTACACCTTC. Its translation: CASGRLGGLADGYTF. This rearrangement joins TRBV12-5 to TRBJ1-2; D gene ambiguous. Germline V CDR1 and CDR2: LGHNT, FRNRAP. The CDR3 loop spans 15 amino acids. Deletions cut 5 bases from V and 8 bases from J, with 21 bases between.

Only a few counts were recorded for this clone. The chain has TRBV2 and TRBJ2-1; 11 positions agree with TRBD2. Germline lookup yields CDR1 SNHLY and CDR2 FYNNEI. With 8 bases clipped from V and 9 bases from J, the junction kept 9 bases outside the gene matches. CDR3 length: 14 residues. In nucleotides, the CDR3 is TGTGCCAGCCAGACTAGCGGGGTCTCGGTTGAGCAGTTCTTC. It codes for CASQTSGVSVEQFF.

Comments on this clone: The CDR3 end shows no conserved phenylalanine or tryptophan, and so a read error is likely. Because the CDR3's place on the DNA is in doubt, the DNA is left out and the CDR3 is given as listed by TCRdb. The chain joins TRBV12-2 to TRBJ1-1. TRBV12-2 is flagged as a pseudogene. The CDR3 adds up to 10 amino acids, both ends counted. The CDR3 reads CASRLLALWL.

The gene calls are TRBV6-5 and TRBJ1-2; perhaps TRBD1 as D (5 bases). This CDR3 spans 14 amino acids. The germline V gene encodes CDR1 MNHEY and CDR2 SVGAGI. Trimming shortened V by 2 bases and J by 8 bases, and 15 bases separated the two germline ends. CDR3 protein: CASSYAGGGGGYTF. CDR3 in DNA: TGTGCCAGCAGTTACGCGGGGGGTGGAGGAGGCTACACCTTC.

The V and J genes are TRBV6-1 and TRBJ1-2; 10 bases match TRBD1. After removal of 2 bases from V and 6 bases from J, the junction contained 6 bases not matched to a gene. In germline, CDR1 is MNHNS, CDR2 SASEGT. The CDR3 totals 15 residues. This CDR3 reads CASSETDRGGHGYTF. The CDR3 DNA reads TGTGCCAGCAGTGAAACGGACAGGGGGGGACATGGCTACACCTTC.

The sample holds one count of this clone. This chain connects TRBV25-1 to TRBJ2-3; 7 bases match TRBD2. CDR1 and CDR2 from the germline V gene are MGHDK and SYGVNS. The CDR3 loop spans 16 amino acids. The junction had 7 bases not matched to a gene; V was cut back by 3 bases and J by 1 base. In DNA form, the CDR3 reads TGTGCCAGCAGTGAGTATGGACTAGTCCGCACAGATACGCAGTATTTT. It yields the protein CASSEYGLVRTDTQYF.

The CDR3 sequence is CASSVDAGGGDEQYF. The CDR3 nucleotides are TGTGCCAGCAGCGTCGATGCGGGCGGAGGCGACGAGCAGTACTTC. The chain carries TRBV9 and TRBJ2-7; a weak D match, TRBD2 (5 bases). The CDR3 spans 15 residues. Germline V CDR1 and CDR2: SGDLS, YYNGEE. Trimming took 2 bases from V and 5 from J, leaving 17 bases between them. Full variable domain (outside the CDR3, taken from reference TRBV9 and TRBJ2-7): DSGVTQTPKHLITATGQRVTLRCSPRSGDLSVYWYQQSLDQGLQFLIQYYNGEERAKGNILERFSAQQFPDLHSELNLSSLELGDSALYFCASSVDAGGGDEQYFGPGTRLTVT.

This chain links TRBV28 with TRBJ1-2; D unclear. The CDR3 totals 13 residues. The germline V gene has CDR1 MDHEN and CDR2 SYDVKM. V lost 2 bases, J lost 2 bases, and 6 bases lay in between. CDR3 nucleotides: TGTGCCAGCAGTTTAAGCCACAACTATGGCTACACCTTC. Translation gives CASSLSHNYGYTF.

V gene TRBV19 combines with J gene TRBJ1-1, with D perhaps TRBD1 (6 bases). This CDR3 contains 15 residues. Trimming removed 3 bases at V and 1 base at J, with 12 bases between. CDR1 and CDR2 from the germline V gene are LNHDA and SQIVND (reference sequence). This CDR3 reads CASSIRQAGNTEAFF. CDR3 coding DNA: TGTGCCAGTAGTATCAGACAGGCTGGGAACACTGAAGCTTTCTTT.

The V and J genes are TRBV5-1 and TRBJ1-2; the D gene is possibly TRBD1 (5 bases). Trimming cost V 5 bases and J 5 bases, with 16 bases left between them. Germline loops: CDR1 SGHRS, CDR2 YFSETQ. The CDR3 extends over 14 amino acids. CDR3 loop: CASRPPGSQYGYTF. The CDR3 nucleotides are TGCGCCAGCAGACCGCCAGGGTCACAGTATGGCTACACCTTC. Complete variable domain (other parts from reference TRBV5-1 and TRBJ1-2): KAGVTQTPRYLIKTRGQQVTLSCSPISGHRSVSWYQQTPGQGLQFLFEYFSETQRNKGNFPGRFSGRQFSNSRSEMNVSTLELGDSALYLCASRPPGSQYGYTFGSGTRLTVV.

The chain uses TRBV28 and TRBJ1-3, with no clear D. The CDR3 length is 13 residues. Trimming left V 7 bases short and J 0 bases short, with 7 bases between. CDR1 and CDR2 (germline): MDHEN, SYDVKM. The CDR3 protein is CASMIGSGNTIYF. CDR3 bases: TGTGCCAGCATGATCGGCTCTGGAAACACCATATATTTT.

Here the CDR3 DNA reads TGCGCCAGCAGCCTAGGGGGGGCAGATACGCAGTATTTT. Its translation: CASSLGGADTQYF. J is TRBJ2-3 and V is TRBV5-1, with D tentatively TRBD2 (7 bases). The CDR3 sequence is 13 residues long. The germline V gene has CDR1 SGHRS and CDR2 YFSETQ. Trimming pared 4 bases from V and 4 bases from J, leaving 10 bases between.

The chain recombines TRBV11-2 with TRBJ1-2, with D tentatively TRBD1 (6 bases). V was pared by 4 bases and J by 4 bases, with 13 bases between. This CDR3 contains 14 residues. In germline, CDR1 is SGHAT, CDR2 FQNNGV. The CDR3 loop reads CASSSDRLRYGYTF. The CDR3 DNA reads as TGTGCCAGCAGCTCCGACAGGCTCCGCTATGGCTACACCTTC.